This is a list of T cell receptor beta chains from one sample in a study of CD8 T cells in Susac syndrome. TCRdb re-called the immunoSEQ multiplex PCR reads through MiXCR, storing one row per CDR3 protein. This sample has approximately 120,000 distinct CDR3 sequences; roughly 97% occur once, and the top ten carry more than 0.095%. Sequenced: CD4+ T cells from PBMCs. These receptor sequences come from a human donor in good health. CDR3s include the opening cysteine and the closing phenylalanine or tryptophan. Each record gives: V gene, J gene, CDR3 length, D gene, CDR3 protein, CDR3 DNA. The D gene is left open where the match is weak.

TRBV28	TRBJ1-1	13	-	CASSPVMNTEAFF	TGTGCCAGCAGTCCGGTTATGAACACTGAAGCTTTCTTT
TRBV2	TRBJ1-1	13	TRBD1	CATSTGRNTEAFF	TGTGCCACCTCGACAGGGAGAAACACTGAAGCTTTCTTT
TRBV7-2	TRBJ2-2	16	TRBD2	CASSSAGLANTGELFF	TGTGCCAGCAGCTCTGCGGGACTAGCGAACACCGGGGAGCTGTTTTTT
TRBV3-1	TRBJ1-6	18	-	CASSRHRDPALYNSPLHF	TGTGCCAGCAGTCGACACAGAGATCCTGCTCTCTATAATTCACCCCTCCACTTT
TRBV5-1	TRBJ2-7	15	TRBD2	CASSTLSGSSYEQYF	TGCGCCAGCAGCACCCTTAGCGGGTCTTCCTACGAGCAGTACTTC
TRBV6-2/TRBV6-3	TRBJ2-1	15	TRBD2	CASSSGLAGDNEQFF	TGTGCCAGCAGTTCGGGACTAGCGGGAGACAATGAGCAGTTCTTC
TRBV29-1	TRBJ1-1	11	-	CSGQRGSLAFF	TGCAGCGGGCAGAGGGGCAGCTTAGCTTTCTTT
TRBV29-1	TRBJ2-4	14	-	CSVVPELAKNIQYF	TGCAGCGTTGTCCCAGAACTAGCCAAAAACATTCAGTACTTC
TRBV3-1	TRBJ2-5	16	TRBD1	CASRKPSGTGIETQYF	TGTGCCAGCAGAAAACCGTCCGGGACAGGAATAGAGACCCAGTACTTC
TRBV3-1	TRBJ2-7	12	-	CASSRSTYEQYF	TGTGCCAGCAGCCGGTCCACCTACGAGCAGTACTTC
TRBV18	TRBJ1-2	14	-	CASSPGRDTEGYTF	TGTGCCAGCTCACCGGGACGAGACACGGAAGGCTACACCTTC
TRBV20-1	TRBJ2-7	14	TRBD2	CSSTGTSGTLGQYF	TGCAGTTCGACCGGGACTAGCGGTACTCTGGGGCAGTACTTC
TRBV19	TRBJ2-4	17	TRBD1	CASRPQGADGTKNIQYF	TGTGCCAGTAGACCACAGGGGGCTGATGGGACCAAAAACATTCAGTACTTC